The present TCR beta chain was sequenced within a study of CD8+ T cells in alopecia areata. Study-level findings and limits: Lesional scalp, especially alopecia totalis/universalis, showed higher clonality than normal scalp.

With 5 bases clipped from V and 3 bases from J, the junction kept 9 bases outside the gene matches. Per the germline V gene, CDR1 is SGHVS and CDR2 is FNYEAQ. This CDR3 contains 17 residues. Comment on this clone: Its antigen remains unknown.

RNA extraction was followed by reverse transcription into cDNA, which acted as the sequencing template. Assay: immunoSEQ multiplex PCR; the TCRdb copy retains only in-frame clones and omits some. The sample gives about 110,000 clones, under 65% of which show up once; around 25% is in the top ten. Sequences were obtained from NKG2D-low CD8+ T cells sorted from blood. The source of this sequence is a human donor with alopecia areata. The chain is built from TRBV7-6 and TRBJ2-5, with TRBD2 matching 13 bases. The CDR3 DNA is TGTGCCAGCAGCCCCCCATCTACTAGCGGGGGGGAAGAGACCCAGTACTTC. Protein sequence: CASSPPSTSGGEETQYF. The full variable domain, with the rest looked up from reference TRBV7-6 and TRBJ2-5, is GAGVSQSPRYKVTKRGQDVALRCDPISGHVSLYWYRQALGQGPEFLTYFNYEAQQDKSGLPNDRFSAERPEGSISTLTIQRTEQRDSAMYRCASSPPSTSGGEETQYFGPGTRLLVL.